These 26 T cell receptor beta chains were sequenced from one sample in a study of T cells expressing NK-cell markers. TCRdb reprocessed the 5' RACE reads and reports one entry per CDR3 protein, with no DNA. This sample carries 550,000 to 600,000 distinct CDR3 sequences, with roughly 3.5% going to the ten biggest clones. Sequenced: blood T cells: a sorted CD56 or NKG2C T cell subset, CD4+ or CD8+ T cells, or bulk PBMC T cells (not recorded which). The receptors derive from a man aged 18-30 years in good health.

This sequence joins TRBV20-1 and TRBJ1-5; checking the TCRdb D call of TRBD1 is not possible without DNA. CDR1 is DFQATT and CDR2 is SNEGSKA in the germline V gene (reference sequence). CDR3 length: 14 residues. The CDR3 here is CSASLGGANQPQHF.

The chain is built from TRBV5-6 and TRBJ2-3; the D call from TCRdb, TRBD1, cannot be confirmed without DNA. The CDR3 has 17 amino acids. Germline loops: CDR1 SGHDT, CDR2 YYEEEE. The CDR3 is CASSSAPGQAGADTQYF.

The gene calls are TRBV7-2 and TRBJ2-5; TCRdb's assignment of TRBD2 cannot be checked, as there is no DNA. Germline CDR1 is SGHTA and CDR2 is FQGNSA. The CDR3 is made up of 16 amino acids. The CDR3 region is CASSLPRDSGEETQYF.

V and J are TRBV20-1 and TRBJ2-1; the TRBD2 assignment by TCRdb is unverifiable without DNA. This CDR3 has 17 residues. The germline V gene has CDR1 DFQATT and CDR2 SNEGSKA (reference sequence). CDR3: CSATETSGRAGFNEQFF.

The chain couples TRBV5-1 to TRBJ2-2; the D call from TCRdb, TRBD1, cannot be confirmed without DNA. The CDR3 totals 17 residues. Germline V lookup: CDR1 SGHRS, CDR2 YFSETQ. The chain's CDR3 is CASSLDRGTQLIGELFF. Drawing the rest from reference TRBV5-1 and TRBJ2-2, the complete variable domain is KAGVTQTPRYLIKTRGQQVTLSCSPISGHRSVSWYQQTPGQGLQFLFEYFSETQRNKGNFPGRFSGRQFSNSRSEMNVSTLELGDSALYLCASSLDRGTQLIGELFFGEGSRLTVL.

The chain combines TRBV5-5 with TRBJ2-3; the TCRdb call, TRBD2, lacks DNA for checking. CDR3 length: 16 amino acids. The germline V gene has CDR1 SGHKS and CDR2 YYEKEE (reference sequence). CDR3 residues: CASSLGERGGLDTQYF.

This sequence joins TRBV7-2 and TRBJ1-5; the D call from TCRdb, TRBD1, cannot be confirmed without DNA. Germline loops: CDR1 SGHTA, CDR2 FQGNSA. The CDR3 length is 16 residues. CDR3 region: CASSPGPRGGNQPQHF.

V is TRBV4-1 and J is TRBJ1-1; TCRdb designates TRBD1, a call that cannot be tested without DNA. Germline V CDR1 and CDR2: MGHRA, YSYEKL. This CDR3 has 15 amino acids. The CDR3 reads CASSQTSHRDTEAFF.

This chain uses TRBV5-1 with TRBJ2-5; lacking DNA, the TRBD2 call made by TCRdb goes unchecked. Germline V gene data show CDR1 as SGHRS and CDR2 as YFSETQ. The CDR3 runs 15 residues. The CDR3 sequence is CASSTSGRPGETQYF.

The J gene is TRBJ2-7, the V gene TRBV28. This CDR3 has 13 amino acids. Germline V lookup: CDR1 MDHEN, CDR2 SYDVKM. This CDR3 is CASEGRGYYEQYF.

The rearrangement joins TRBV6-1 to TRBJ2-5; TCRdb lists TRBD1, though no DNA is available to test this call. The CDR3 totals 15 residues. Germline values: CDR1 MNHNS, CDR2 SASEGT. CDR3 amino acids: CASTRLRTGGETQYF.

This chain connects TRBV15 to TRBJ1-3; TCRdb outputs TRBD1, but without DNA this stays unchecked. This CDR3 is 15 amino acids long. Germline V CDR1 and CDR2: LNHNV, YYDKDF (reference sequence). The CDR3 is CATSNLTGPGNTIYF.

The chain has TRBV10-2 and TRBJ2-7; without DNA, the TCRdb call of TRBD2 cannot be checked. Germline assignment: CDR1 WSHSY and CDR2 SAAADI. The CDR3 spans 15 residues. The CDR3 reads CASSDPLAGAYEQYF.

The rearrangement uses TRBV6-2 or TRBV6-3 and TRBJ1-5. The CDR3 runs to 13 residues. Per germline, CDR1 MNHEY and CDR2 SVGEGT. CDR3 region: CASSPTLGQPQHF.

The chain links TRBV24-1 to TRBJ2-1; TCRdb reports TRBD2, a call that lacks DNA to check it against. Germline V gene lookup returns CDR1 KGHDR and CDR2 SFDVKD. This CDR3 contains 15 residues. CDR3 loop: CATSVTTSGYNEQFF.

This chain uses TRBV4-1 with TRBJ2-2; the D gene TCRdb calls, TRBD2, cannot be checked with no DNA. This CDR3 contains 17 residues. The germline V gene encodes CDR1 MGHRA and CDR2 YSYEKL. The CDR3 loop is CASSHLGLAGMIGELFF.

This chain connects TRBV30 to TRBJ2-1; TCRdb picks TRBD1, but there is no DNA to check that call. The V gene's germline CDR1 is GTSNPN and CDR2 SVGIG (reference sequence). The CDR3 loop spans 13 amino acids. CDR3 in amino acids: CAWSVRGQGGRCF. Based on the CDR3 plus reference TRBV30 and TRBJ2-1, the full variable domain is SQTIHQWPATLVQPVGSPLSLECTVEGTSNPNLYWYRQAAGRGLQLLFYSVGIGQISSEVPQNLSASRPQDRQFILSSKKLLLSDSGFYLCAWSVRGQGGRCFGPGTRLTVL.

The V and J genes are TRBV15 and TRBJ2-5; TCRdb gives TRBD2 as the D gene, but with no DNA this cannot be confirmed. CDR3 length: 15 amino acids. Germline CDR1 reads LNHNV; CDR2 reads YYDKDF (reference sequence). The CDR3 region is CATSTSVVEGETQYF.

J is TRBJ1-6 and V is TRBV19; TCRdb indicates TRBD1, and absent DNA this call remains unverified. The CDR3 has 13 residues. Per the germline V gene, CDR1 is LNHDA and CDR2 is SQIVND (reference sequence). CDR3 sequence reads: CAASGQGNSPLHF.

This chain connects TRBV24-1 to TRBJ2-1; TCRdb picks TRBD2, but there is no DNA to check that call. The CDR3 consists of 13 residues. Germline V gives CDR1 KGHDR, CDR2 SFDVKD. The CDR3 here is CATSAAGITEQFF.

J is TRBJ1-5 and V is TRBV29-1; TCRdb lists TRBD1, though no DNA is available to test this call. CDR1 SQVTM and CDR2 ANQGSEA come from the germline V gene. The CDR3 is 14 amino acids. The CDR3 protein is CSVLWDRGDQPQHF.

The CDR3 loop is CASSFTGDGANVLTF. This chain links TRBV11-1 with TRBJ2-6; TCRdb gives TRBD1 as the D gene, but with no DNA this cannot be confirmed. There are 15 residues in the CDR3. The V gene's germline CDR1 is SGHAT and CDR2 FQDESV (reference sequence). Full variable domain (missing parts from reference TRBV11-1 and TRBJ2-6): EAEVAQSPRYKITEKSQAVAFWCDPISGHATLYWYRQILGQGPELLVQFQDESVVDDSQLPKDRFSAERLKGVDSTLKIQPAELGDSAMYLCASSFTGDGANVLTFGAGSRLTVL.

The chain couples TRBV3-1 to TRBJ1-2; TCRdb picks TRBD1, but there is no DNA to check that call. The CDR3 sequence is 12 residues long. Germline CDR1 is LGHDT and CDR2 is YNNKEL (reference sequence). This CDR3 reads CASSQPGAGYTF.

This chain uses TRBV6-5 with TRBJ1-5; the D call of TRBD1 rests on TCRdb alone, since no DNA is present to check it. The CDR3 loop spans 15 amino acids. Germline V gene lookup returns CDR1 MNHEY and CDR2 SVGAGI. Here the CDR3 reads CASSLTGQGSQPQHF.

The chain is built from TRBV24-1 and TRBJ2-5; TCRdb calls TRBD1, which cannot be checked without DNA. The CDR3 covers 14 residues. Germline V gives CDR1 KGHDR, CDR2 SFDVKD. The chain's CDR3 is CATSEGTEQETQYF.

The chain joins TRBV28 to TRBJ2-7; the D call from TCRdb, TRBD2, cannot be confirmed without DNA. Germline CDR1 is MDHEN and CDR2 is SYDVKM. The CDR3 consists of 13 residues. This CDR3 is CASSPPSPYEQYF.